These T cell receptor beta chains were read from a single sample in a study of regulatory T cells in long-lasting Graves disease. From the multiplex PCR reads, TCRdb called clonotypes with MiXCR, one entry per CDR3 protein. The table includes hundreds of thousands of distinct CDR3 sequences, 16% detected once. These data were likewise used in another study, on T cells in Graves' hyperthyroidism and ophthalmopathy.

The source was peripheral blood mononuclear cells (PBMCs), collected at new diagnosis, from a patient treated with antithyroid drugs. Receptors originate from a woman aged 25 to 45 with Graves disease. The CDR3 runs from the conserved cysteine through the conserved F or W. Each record gives: V gene, clone size, J gene, D gene, CDR3 protein, CDR3 DNA. D genes are given only for firm matches. The listing skips clone size in some rows; elsewhere it reads once, few, many or a size class.

V: TRBV27
size: many
J: TRBJ1-1
D: -
CDR3: CASSVPGAAAEAFF
DNA: TGTGCCAGCAGTGTACCGGGAGCCGCCGCTGAAGCTTTCTTT

V: TRBV20-1
size: many
J: TRBJ2-5
D: TRBD2
CDR3: CSALPQRGLTETQYF
DNA: TGCAGTGCCTTACCCCAGCGGGGACTTACGGAGACCCAGTACTTC

V: TRBV19
size: -
J: TRBJ2-1
D: -
CDR3: CASSITGISYNEQFF
DNA: TGTGCCAGTAGTATTACAGGGATTTCCTACAATGAGCAGTTCTTC

V: TRBV7-9
size: -
J: TRBJ2-2
D: -
CDR3: CASSPKGGMNTGELFF
DNA: TGTGCCAGCAGCCCGAAGGGGGGAATGAACACCGGGGAGCTGTTTTTT

V: TRBV20-1
size: -
J: TRBJ1-4
D: -
CDR3: CSAWGDGSEKLFF
DNA: TGCAGTGCTTGGGGGGACGGAAGCGAAAAACTGTTTTTT

V: TRBV20-1
size: many
J: TRBJ2-1
D: TRBD1
CDR3: CSARDGGQGYNEQFF
DNA: TGCAGTGCTAGAGATGGGGGACAGGGCTACAATGAGCAGTTCTTC

V: TRBV27
size: few
J: TRBJ2-7
D: -
CDR3: CASRMVGGYEQYF
DNA: TGTGCCAGCAGAATGGTGGGCGGCTACGAGCAGTACTTC

V: TRBV15
size: many
J: TRBJ2-2
D: TRBD1
CDR3: CATSPDRSNTGELFF
DNA: TGTGCCACCAGTCCGGACAGGTCGAACACCGGGGAGCTGTTTTTT

V: TRBV28
size: few
J: TRBJ2-7
D: -
CDR3: CASSLWTGGSYEQYF
DNA: TGTGCCAGCAGTTTATGGACAGGTGGTTCCTACGAGCAGTACTTC

V: TRBV28
size: many
J: TRBJ2-4
D: TRBD1
CDR3: CASSPLGTGWLYKAENIQYF
DNA: TGTGCCAGCAGTCCCCTAGGGACAGGGTGGCTCTATAAGGCCGAAAACATTCAGTACTTC

V: TRBV2
size: many
J: TRBJ2-7
D: -
CDR3: CASSESGVRFSLEQYF
DNA: TGTGCCAGCAGTGAATCCGGGGTCCGCTTTTCCCTCGAGCAGTACTTC

V: TRBV4-1
size: -
J: TRBJ2-7
D: -
CDR3: CASSQEGQFYEQYF
DNA: TGCGCCAGCAGCCAAGAGGGCCAGTTCTACGAGCAGTACTTC

V: TRBV11-2
size: -
J: TRBJ1-6
D: TRBD1
CDR3: CASRRQGFENSPLHF
DNA: TGTGCCAGCAGAAGACAGGGATTCGAAAATTCACCCCTCCACTTT

V: TRBV30
size: -
J: TRBJ2-1
D: -
CDR3: CAWRGPPGGEQFF
DNA: TGTGCCTGGAGGGGACCACCAGGCGGTGAGCAGTTCTTC

V: TRBV28
size: many
J: TRBJ1-1
D: -
CDR3: CASSYPRGATEAFF
DNA: TGTGCCAGCAGTTATCCCCGGGGGGCGACTGAAGCTTTCTTT

V: TRBV9
size: -
J: TRBJ1-3
D: TRBD1
CDR3: CASSVGRDRLSGNTIYF
DNA: TGTGCCAGCAGCGTAGGTCGGGACAGACTCTCTGGAAACACCATATATTTT

V: TRBV15
size: many
J: TRBJ2-7
D: TRBD1
CDR3: CATSRDRVQGASEQYF
DNA: TGTGCCACCAGCAGAGATCGAGTTCAGGGGGCGTCGGAGCAGTACTTC

V: TRBV28
size: -
J: TRBJ2-3
D: TRBD2
CDR3: CASSSWTRAQLPDTDTQYF
DNA: TGTGCCAGCAGTTCGTGGACTAGAGCACAGTTACCGGACACAGATACGCAGTATTTT

V: TRBV29-1
size: many
J: TRBJ2-1
D: -
CDR3: CSVGTLTNNEQFF
DNA: TGCAGCGTTGGGACCTTGACTAATAATGAGCAGTTCTTC

V: TRBV15
size: -
J: TRBJ2-7
D: -
CDR3: CATSRDRGYDQYF
DNA: TGTGCCACCAGCAGAGACAGGGGATACGATCAGTACTTC

V: TRBV2
size: many
J: TRBJ2-5
D: -
CDR3: CASSGRVRETQYF
DNA: TGTGCCAGCAGTGGCCGGGTACGGGAGACCCAGTACTTC

V: TRBV27
size: many
J: TRBJ1-1
D: -
CDR3: CASSLIGANTEAFF
DNA: TGTGCCAGCAGTTTAATCGGGGCGAACACTGAAGCTTTCTTT

V: TRBV19
size: few
J: TRBJ2-7
D: TRBD2
CDR3: CASSPLAVLSYEQYF
DNA: TGTGCCAGTAGTCCACTAGCGGTTCTCTCCTACGAGCAGTACTTC

V: TRBV5-1
size: -
J: TRBJ1-1
D: -
CDR3: CASSLDQVMNTEAFF
DNA: TGCGCCAGCAGCTTGGATCAAGTCATGAACACTGAAGCTTTCTTT

V: TRBV20-1
size: -
J: TRBJ2-7
D: -
CDR3: CSARVGRQNYEQYF
DNA: TGCAGTGCTAGAGTAGGGCGGCAAAACTACGAGCAGTACTTC

V: TRBV6-1
size: many
J: TRBJ2-7
D: TRBD2
CDR3: CASAPLAGTYEQYF
DNA: TGTGCCAGCGCTCCACTAGCGGGGACATACGAGCAGTACTTC

V: TRBV15
size: -
J: TRBJ2-5
D: -
CDR3: CATSRGLYQETQYF
DNA: TGTGCCACCAGCAGAGGACTCTATCAAGAGACCCAGTACTTC

V: TRBV12-3/TRBV12-4
size: many
J: TRBJ2-7
D: -
CDR3: CASSQTGLYEQYF
DNA: TGTGCCAGCAGTCAAACCGGGCTCTACGAGCAGTACTTC

V: TRBV6-1
size: once
J: TRBJ1-1
D: TRBD1
CDR3: CPSSRDRVNTEAFF
DNA: TGTCCCAGCAGCAGAGACAGGGTAAACACTGAAGCTTTCTTT

V: TRBV7-3
size: many
J: TRBJ2-7
D: -
CDR3: CASSSDPASSSYEQYF
DNA: TGTGCCAGCAGCTCCGATCCGGCTAGCTCCTCCTACGAGCAGTACTTC

V: TRBV7-2
size: -
J: TRBJ2-5
D: TRBD2
CDR3: CASSHLAGGPLETQYF
DNA: TGTGCCAGCAGCCACCTAGCGGGGGGTCCCCTGGAGACCCAGTACTTC

V: TRBV13
size: few
J: TRBJ1-2
D: TRBD1
CDR3: CASSPRGQFYGYTF
DNA: TGTGCCAGCAGCCCCAGGGGGCAATTCTATGGCTACACCTTC

V: TRBV20-1
size: -
J: TRBJ2-1
D: TRBD2
CDR3: CSARGGTSGRKEQFF
DNA: TGCAGTGCTAGAGGGGGAACTAGCGGGAGGAAAGAGCAGTTCTTC

V: TRBV20-1
size: many
J: TRBJ2-3
D: TRBD2
CDR3: CSAELSLAGVPQYF
DNA: TGCAGTGCTGAGTTATCCCTAGCGGGAGTCCCGCAGTATTTT

V: TRBV10-3
size: -
J: TRBJ2-1
D: TRBD2
CDR3: CAISLAGGDNEQFF
DNA: TGTGCCATCAGTCTAGCGGGAGGAGATAATGAGCAGTTCTTC

V: TRBV4-1
size: -
J: TRBJ1-2
D: -
CDR3: CASSQDRLAYGYTF
DNA: TGCGCCAGCAGCCAAGATAGGTTGGCCTATGGCTACACCTTC

V: TRBV7-3
size: many
J: TRBJ1-6
D: TRBD1
CDR3: CASSIIQGAALHF
DNA: TGTGCCAGCAGCATCATACAGGGGGCAGCCCTCCACTTT

V: TRBV20-1
size: -
J: TRBJ2-1
D: TRBD2
CDR3: CSARGSLAGDNEQFF
DNA: TGCAGTGCTAGAGGTTCTCTAGCGGGAGACAATGAGCAGTTCTTC

V: TRBV28
size: -
J: TRBJ2-5
D: -
CDR3: CASSTQGRPQETQYF
DNA: TGTGCCAGCAGTACCCAGGGGCGCCCCCAAGAGACCCAGTACTTC

V: TRBV6-1
size: few
J: TRBJ2-1
D: -
CDR3: CASSGTGTPKGIYNEQFF
DNA: TGTGCCAGCAGTGGCACAGGGACACCCAAGGGGATATACAATGAGCAGTTCTTC